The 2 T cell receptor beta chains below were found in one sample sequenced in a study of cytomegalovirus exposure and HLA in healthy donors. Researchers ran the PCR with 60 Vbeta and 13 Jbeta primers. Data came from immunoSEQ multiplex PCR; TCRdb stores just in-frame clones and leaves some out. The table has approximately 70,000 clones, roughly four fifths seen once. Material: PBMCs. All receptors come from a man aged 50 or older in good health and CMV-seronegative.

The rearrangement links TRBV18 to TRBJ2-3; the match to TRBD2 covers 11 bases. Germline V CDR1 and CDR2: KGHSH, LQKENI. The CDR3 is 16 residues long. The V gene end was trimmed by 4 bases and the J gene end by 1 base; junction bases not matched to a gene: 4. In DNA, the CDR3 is TGTGCCAGCTCACTCGGACTAGCGGGTGGCACAGATACGCAGTATTTT. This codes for CASSLGLAGGTDTQYF.

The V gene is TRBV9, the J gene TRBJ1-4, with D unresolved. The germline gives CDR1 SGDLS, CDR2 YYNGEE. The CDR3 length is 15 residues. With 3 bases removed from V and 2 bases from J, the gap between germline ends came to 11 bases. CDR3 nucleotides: TGTGCCAGCAGCGCCCGCGGCGCGACTAATGAAAAACTGTTTTTT. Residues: CASSARGATNEKLFF.